Included here is one TCR beta chain sequence, with context. Its antigen is still unknown. The data were obtained in a study of blood T cells in healthy people across ages. Each donor supplied roughly 10 milliliters of peripheral blood. Total RNA extracted from each sample amounted to at least 5 micrograms. A J-beta primer mix and a sample-barcoded 5' primer were used in a second PCR of about 6 to 12 cycles. Each TCR beta cDNA got a 12-nucleotide random molecular identifier. TCRdb re-analysed the 5' RACE reads in MiXCR, keeping a single row per CDR3 protein. In the table there are more than 800,000 distinct CDR3 sequences, under 30% of which are singletons. V lost 1 base, J lost 8 bases, and 8 bases lay in between. Germline V CDR1 and CDR2: MNHEY, SVGAGI. The CDR3 consists of 13 residues. Study-wide results and caveats: It was not known whether donors were CMV positive (a possible confounder of expanded clonotype changes).

The source of this sequence is a woman older than 75 in good health. Sequenced sample: blood. The genes are TRBV6-5 and TRBJ2-2, with a possible D match to TRBD2 (5 bases). CDR3 protein: CASSYFGVGELFF. CDR3 nucleotide sequence: TGTGCCAGCAGTTACTTCGGGGTTGGGGAGCTGTTTTTT.